The present TCR beta chain was sequenced within a study of T-cell memory formation after mild COVID-19. A single count supports this clonotype. Germline V gene data show CDR1 as DFQATT and CDR2 as SNEGSKA (reference sequence). The CDR3 consists of 15 residues. V lost 0 bases, J lost 0 bases, and 2 bases stayed unmatched. TCRdb re-called the 5' RACE reads through MiXCR, storing one row per CDR3 protein. The table lists about 430,000 distinct CDR3 sequences, less than 25% of them singletons. This clonotype was obtained from an adult woman who had mild COVID-19 (a few samples of this study predate the infection). Cell type and time point are not known. V usage is TRBV20-1 and J usage is TRBJ2-7, with 10 bases lining up with TRBD2. Sample: PBMCs or a T cell subset sorted from them (not recorded which). As DNA, the CDR3 is TGCAGTGCTAGAGACGGGACTAGCGTCTCCTACGAGCAGTACTTC. This codes for CSARDGTSVSYEQYF.